This is a list of T cell receptor beta chains from one sample in a study of cytomegalovirus exposure and HLA in healthy donors. TCRdb's copy holds only in-frame clones and misses some; the assay was immunoSEQ multiplex PCR. The sample records around 190,000 clones, approximately 86% being singletons. The sample was PBMCs. The receptors stem from a woman aged 18-29 years in good health and CMV-seronegative. The CDR3 runs from the conserved cysteine through the conserved F or W. A D gene is named only where the DNA matches it firmly. The size entry is marked missing in some rows and otherwise reads once, few, many or a size class.

TRBD1	.	TRBV18	TRBJ2-7	CASSPSGTGGLYEQYF	TGTGCCAGCTCACCCTCCGGGACAGGGGGCCTGTACGAGCAGTACTTC
TRBD1	.	TRBV6-5	TRBJ1-5	CASRGQGANQPQHF	TGTGCCAGCAGGGGACAGGGGGCCAATCAGCCCCAGCATTTT
TRBD1	.	TRBV5-6	TRBJ1-2	CASSQVAGQGIGYTF	TGTGCCAGCAGCCAGGTGGCGGGACAGGGGATCGGCTACACCTTC
TRBD1	.	TRBV5-4	TRBJ1-1	CASSPGQQNTEAFF	TGTGCCAGCAGCCCGGGACAGCAGAACACTGAAGCTTTCTTT
TRBD1	.	TRBV7-8	TRBJ1-5	CASSLAGDRINQPQHF	TGTGCCAGCAGCTTAGCTGGGGACAGGATCAATCAGCCCCAGCATTTT
TRBD2	.	TRBV15	TRBJ2-2	CATSRGLAGTGELFF	TGTGCCACCAGCAGGGGACTAGCGGGGACCGGGGAGCTGTTTTTT
TRBD1	few	TRBV9	TRBJ1-3	CASSVGGGQVFSGNTIYF	TGTGCCAGCAGCGTAGGTGGGGGACAGGTCTTCTCTGGAAACACCATATATTTT
TRBD1	.	TRBV29-1	TRBJ1-4	CSFTGGGYEKLFF	TGCAGCTTTACAGGGGGCGGGTATGAAAAACTGTTTTTT
.	.	TRBV6-1	TRBJ1-5	CASSHRVGSNQPQHF	TGTGCCAGCAGTCACAGGGTGGGTAGCAATCAGCCCCAGCATTTT
.	once	TRBV14	TRBJ1-1	CASSQGRGGNTEAFF	TGTGCCAGCAGCCAAGGCCGGGGGGGGAACACTGAAGCTTTCTTT
TRBD2	.	TRBV4-3	TRBJ2-1	CASSQDRVTSGRENEQFF	TGCGCCAGCAGCCAAGATCGTGTGACTAGCGGTAGAGAGAATGAGCAGTTCTTC
.	.	TRBV18	TRBJ1-1	CASSRGFSGNTEAFF	TGTGCCAGTTCACGAGGTTTCTCGGGGAACACTGAAGCTTTCTTT
.	.	TRBV30	TRBJ1-2	CAWSRTSGYTF	TGTGCCTGGAGTCGAACAAGTGGCTACACCTTC
TRBD2	.	TRBV7-3	TRBJ2-2	CASSPLPTSARNTGELFF	TGTGCCAGCAGCCCCCTCCCGACTAGCGCACGGAACACCGGGGAGCTGTTTTTT
TRBD2	.	TRBV5-1	TRBJ2-3	CASSLGIAGESTDTQYF	TGCGCCAGCAGCTTGGGGATAGCGGGAGAGTCAACAGATACGCAGTATTTT
TRBD2	.	TRBV6-1	TRBJ2-7	CASSGLTSPGPFAYEQYF	TGTGCCAGCAGTGGCCTGACTAGCCCAGGGCCTTTCGCCTACGAGCAGTACTTC
.	few	TRBV6-1	TRBJ1-3	CASSYNGNTIYF	TGTGCCAGCAGTTATAATGGAAACACCATATATTTT
.	.	TRBV7-9	TRBJ2-2	CASSPSSTGELFF	TGTGCCAGCAGCCCCTCCAGCACCGGGGAGCTGTTTTTT
.	.	TRBV5-1	TRBJ2-5	CASSLGAAGGETQYF	TGCGCCAGCAGCTTGGGAGCGGCAGGGGGGGAGACCCAGTACTTC
TRBD1	.	TRBV4-1	TRBJ2-7	CASSQEGRRDRQIFEQYF	TGCGCCAGCAGCCAAGAGGGGCGCCGGGACAGACAAATTTTTGAGCAGTACTTC
TRBD1	.	TRBV6-5	TRBJ2-7	CASSAQGFEQYF	TGTGCCAGCAGCGCACAGGGGTTCGAGCAGTACTTC
TRBD1	.	TRBV7-2	TRBJ2-7	CASSPGQGAYEQYF	TGTGCCAGCAGCCCGGGACAGGGGGCCTACGAGCAGTACTTC
TRBD2	.	TRBV5-1	TRBJ2-1	CASSPQRASGVTEQFF	TGCGCCAGCAGCCCGCAACGGGCTAGCGGGGTTACCGAGCAGTTCTTC
TRBD1	.	TRBV5-6	TRBJ2-7	CASSIYYRDSSHEQYF	TGTGCCAGCAGCATATACTATCGGGACAGTAGCCACGAGCAGTACTTC
TRBD2	.	TRBV11-2	TRBJ2-6	CASSSVAGVLRSGANVLTF	TGTGCCAGCAGCTCGGTAGCGGGGGTGCTACGGTCTGGGGCCAACGTCCTGACTTTC
.	.	TRBV2	TRBJ1-6	CASSGRQAPNSPLHF	TGTGCCAGCAGCGGTCGACAGGCTCCAAATTCACCCCTCCACTTT
.	.	TRBV4-3	TRBJ2-7	CASSQALAFEQYF	TGCGCCAGCAGCCAAGCTCTTGCGTTCGAGCAGTACTTC
TRBD2	.	TRBV7-9	TRBJ2-7	CASSLGLGASGNYEQYF	TGTGCCAGCAGCCTGGGCCTGGGGGCTAGCGGGAACTACGAGCAGTACTTC
.	once	TRBV6-5	TRBJ2-3	CASRQQGFMTDTQYF	TGTGCCAGCAGACAACAGGGTTTCATGACAGATACGCAGTATTTT
TRBD1	.	TRBV7-2	TRBJ2-7	CASSGQGNEQYF	TGTGCCAGCAGCGGACAGGGCAACGAGCAGTACTTC
TRBD1	once	TRBV5-6	TRBJ1-2	CASSNKGQGAFGPYGYTF	TGTGCCAGCAGTAATAAGGGCCAGGGGGCGTTTGGCCCCTATGGCTACACCTTC
TRBD1	few	TRBV18	TRBJ2-5	CASSPGQGADQETQYF	TGTGCCAGCTCACCGGGACAGGGGGCCGATCAAGAGACCCAGTACTTC
TRBD1	.	TRBV12-5	TRBJ2-2	CASGSLPGTGHGELFF	TGTGCTAGTGGTTCCCTTCCCGGGACAGGGCACGGGGAGCTGTTTTTT
TRBD1	.	TRBV18	TRBJ2-7	CASSTGQASYEQYF	TGTGCCAGCTCAACTGGACAGGCCTCCTACGAGCAGTACTTC
TRBD2	.	TRBV7-3	TRBJ2-1	CASSLSGRVNEQFF	TGTGCCAGCAGCTTGAGCGGGAGGGTGAATGAGCAGTTCTTC
TRBD1	.	TRBV6-5	TRBJ1-3	CASSYDRGLGNTIYF	TGTGCCAGCAGTTATGACAGGGGGCTTGGAAACACCATATATTTT
.	.	TRBV6-1	TRBJ1-6	CASSEQRSPNSPLHF	TGTGCCAGCAGTGAACAGCGGAGCCCCAATTCACCCCTCCACTTT
TRBD2	.	TRBV7-2	TRBJ2-7	CASSLPTSGNSYEQYF	TGTGCCAGCAGCTTGCCGACTAGCGGCAACTCCTACGAGCAGTACTTC
TRBD2	.	TRBV4-3	TRBJ2-5	CASSQVGLAGGPFQETQYF	TGCGCCAGCAGCCAAGTGGGACTAGCGGGAGGACCCTTCCAAGAGACCCAGTACTTC
.	.	TRBV18	TRBJ2-2	CASSLGQNTGELFF	TGTGCCAGCTCACTCGGTCAGAACACCGGGGAGCTGTTTTTT
TRBD1	few	TRBV7-9	TRBJ2-7	CASSPPGQGSYEQYF	TGTGCCAGCTCTCCTCCGGGACAGGGCTCCTACGAGCAGTACTTC
TRBD1	.	TRBV7-8	TRBJ1-3	CASSLDRAYSGNTIYF	TGTGCCAGCAGCCTGGACAGGGCTTACTCTGGAAACACCATATATTTT
.	.	TRBV5-5	TRBJ1-2	CASSWGGLLSREGYTF	TGTGCCAGCAGCTGGGGGGGTTTATTGAGCCGGGAAGGCTACACCTTC